This T cell receptor (beta chain) was retrieved from a study of OX40 agonist ivuxolimab in advanced cancers. Study-level background: Ivuxolimab is an agonistic anti-OX40 (CD134) antibody, and patients were treated with it.

Clones were sequenced by immunoSEQ multiplex PCR, and TCRdb holds only the in-frame ones, with some missing. There are more than 65,000 clones in the sample; around four fifths occur only once, and 5.5% to 7% lies in the top ten. The CDR3 length is 16 residues. V was pared by 1 base and J by 4 bases, with 5 bases of the junction left unmatched. Germline V gene sequence: CDR1 MNHEY, CDR2 SVGAGI. A history of autoimmune disease or systemic immunosuppression excluded patients. Study conclusions and caveats: At 0.1 to 3.0 mg/kg, clonal expansion of CD4+ and CD8+ blood T cells had occurred by week 6. Expanded clones tended on average to be more numerous among CD8+ T cells than CD4+.

A remark on this clone: What it binds is not known.

The sequenced sample was CD4+ or CD8+ T cells sorted from blood, obtained in a trial of the OX40 agonist ivuxolimab. The J gene is TRBJ1-2, the V gene TRBV6-5; 11 bases agree with TRBD1. This clonotype was sampled from an adult with an advanced solid tumor such as melanoma, head and neck, liver or kidney cancer. The DNA for the CDR3 is TGTGCCAGCAGTTACTTAAGGACAGGGGGCGGCTATGGCTACACCTTC. Residues: CASSYLRTGGGYGYTF.